In this sample, the clone carrying this T cell receptor (beta chain) turned up a few times. Trimming took 0 bases from V and 6 from J, leaving 14 bases between them. This CDR3 contains 16 residues. Per the germline V gene, CDR1 is LGHNA and CDR2 is YSLEER. TCRdb re-called the 5' RACE reads with MiXCR, one entry per CDR3 protein. The table has about 550,000 distinct CDR3 sequences, about a fifth seen once. This sample is drawn from a study of T cells after yellow fever vaccination. The gene calls are TRBV4-3 and TRBJ2-2; D might be TRBD2 (5 bases). Here the sequenced sample was PBMCs, taken 15 days after the yellow fever booster vaccination. This sequence originates from a young man who received the YFV17D yellow fever vaccine. The DNA of the CDR3 is TGCGCCAGCAGCCAAGATCCGGGGATTCAACCCGGGGAGCTGTTTTTT. Translated, it gives CASSQDPGIQPGELFF.